This TCR beta chain was found in a study of cytomegalovirus exposure and HLA in healthy donors. Study information: A subsequent analysis stated that the 110 or so validation repertoires were run on the same platform as the 650 to 850 first-cohort repertoires.

The protocol was immunoSEQ multiplex PCR, while the TCRdb copy is restricted to in-frame clones and leaves out a portion. The sample records about 160,000 clones, less than 90% being singletons. V was clipped by 6 bases and J by 8 bases; unmatched bases: 23. Germline CDR1 is MNHEY and CDR2 is SMNVEV (reference sequence). This CDR3 region has 18 residues. Of note for this clone: Its antigen is not known.

Findings and limits, study-wide: Through in vitro validation, three CMV-associated chains were shown to be specific for CMV antigens.

This chain connects TRBV27 to TRBJ1-2, with 8 bases fitting TRBD1. The clonotype was recovered from a woman between 18 and 29 years old in good health and CMV-seronegative. Material for sequencing was PBMCs. This CDR3 reads CASRGQGLSGAGVWGYTF. The CDR3 DNA reads as TGTGCCAGCAGAGGACAGGGCCTCAGTGGGGCGGGAGTATGGGGCTACACCTTC.